This T cell receptor (beta chain) was captured in a study of cytomegalovirus exposure and HLA in healthy donors. Looked up from germline, CDR1 is MDHEN and CDR2 is SYDVKM. This CDR3 is built from 14 residues. V was clipped by 3 bases and J by 0 bases; unmatched bases: 2. The PCR ran on 60 Vbeta and 13 Jbeta primers. Using immunoSEQ multiplex PCR, the repertoire was profiled, and TCRdb retains in-frame clones only, with some absent. In the table there are approximately 180,000 clones, over 65% of which are singletons. The rearrangement links TRBV28 to TRBJ2-7, with 7 bases matching TRBD2. The clonotype comes from an older woman in good health and CMV-seropositive. Sequencing was performed on PBMCs. As DNA, the CDR3 is TGTGCCAGCAGTTTTCGGGGGGACTCCTACGAGCAGTACTTC. This gives the protein CASSFRGDSYEQYF.